This TCR beta chain was sequenced for a study of blood T cell repertoires in COVID-19. Method: immunoSEQ multiplex PCR; TCRdb's copy keeps in-frame clones and lacks some. This table holds about 150,000 clones, roughly nine tenths found once. The V gene end was trimmed by 1 base and the J gene end by 7 bases; junction bases not matched to a gene: 5. This CDR3 comprises 15 residues. Per germline, CDR1 MDHEN and CDR2 SYDVKM. Seattle patient enrollment occurred during active infection, with longitudinal follow-up thereafter. This clone was detected only a few times. The sequenced material came from peripheral blood. The source is a human donor with COVID-19, enrolled during active disease. The donor label of this sample is uncertain. J is TRBJ2-7 and V is TRBV28; TRBD1 aligns across 12 bases. Here the CDR3 DNA reads TGTGCCAGCAGTTTATTGGGACAGGGGGCTTGGGAGCAGTACTTC. Translated, it gives CASSLLGQGAWEQYF.